These 5 T cell receptor beta chains share one sample of origin, sequenced in a study of OX40 agonist ivuxolimab in advanced cancers. Some clones are missing from TCRdb's copy, which holds only in-frame ones; the method was immunoSEQ multiplex PCR. The sample includes about 37,000 clones, roughly 90% of them seen just once. Here the sequenced sample was CD4+ or CD8+ T cells sorted from blood, taken in a trial of the OX40 agonist ivuxolimab. The origin of the receptors is an adult with an advanced solid tumor such as melanoma, head and neck, liver or kidney cancer.

The V and J genes are TRBV25-1 and TRBJ2-5; D remains ambiguous. CDR1 and CDR2 from the germline V gene are MGHDK and SYGVNS. The V end was cut by 5 bases, the J end by 5 bases, with 9 bases between. The CDR3 sequence is 12 residues long. CDR3 coding DNA: TGTGCCAGCAGTCCTCCAAGTGAGACCCAGTACTTC. Translated: CASSPPSETQYF.

The chain employs TRBV10-2 and TRBJ2-7; D gene unclear. The CDR3 runs to 11 residues. V lost 8 bases and J lost 3, with 8 bases in between. From germline, CDR1 is WSHSY and CDR2 SAAADI. Written as DNA, the CDR3 is TGCGCCAGCCACACTGACTACGAGCAGTACTTC. Residues: CASHTDYEQYF.

The rearrangement links TRBV13 to TRBJ1-2; TRBD1 agrees at 7 bases. V lost 5 bases, J lost 2 bases, and 8 bases stayed unmatched. This CDR3 contains 15 residues. CDR1 PRHDT and CDR2 FYEKMQ come from the germline V gene (reference sequence). In DNA form, the CDR3 reads TGTGCCAGCAGCCTTGGACAGGTTTTAAACTATGGCTACACCTTC. It is translated as CASSLGQVLNYGYTF.

V gene TRBV6-5 combines with J gene TRBJ2-3; D possibly corresponds to TRBD2 (6 bases). The germline V gene has CDR1 MNHEY and CDR2 SVGAGI. Between the trimmed V and J ends, which lost 11 bases and 2 bases, there was a span of 14 bases. The CDR3 length is 13 residues. The CDR3 nucleotides are TGTGCCGGTTCGGCGGGACCCACAGATACGCAGTATTTT. Amino acids: CAGSAGPTDTQYF.

This chain links TRBV30 with TRBJ2-1; D not certain. This CDR3 is built from 14 residues. Between the trimmed V and J ends, which lost 2 bases and 8 bases, there was a span of 16 bases. The germline CDR1 and CDR2 sequences are GTSNPN and SVGIG (reference sequence). The DNA of the CDR3 is TGTGCCTGGAGTACCGGAAGGACCATCGATGAGCAGTTCTTC. It yields the protein CAWSTGRTIDEQFF.